At least ten counts were recorded for the clone carrying this T cell receptor (beta chain). Its specificity is not known. It was RNA transcripts that yielded the amplified TCR beta CDR3 regions. Using the HTBI primer set, a first-round RT-PCR was run on the TCR CDR3. One entry per CDR3 protein results from TCRdb running MiXCR on the multiplex PCR reads. The table includes over 500,000 distinct CDR3 sequences, 17% detected once. The study left out patients who had uncontrolled infection, other autoimmune disease, pregnancy or lactation. The diagnoses drew upon clinical symptoms, serum thyroxine and TRAb, thyroid ultrasound and orbital computed tomography. Trimming shortened V by 4 bases and J by 5 bases, and 19 bases separated the two germline ends. Germline V gene lookup returns CDR1 SNHLY and CDR2 FYNNEI. This CDR3 has 16 amino acids. This record belongs to a study of T cells in Graves' hyperthyroidism and ophthalmopathy.

General study points: In validation, the model predicted ophthalmopathy. These predictions came a median about 6.2 months before onset. Researchers found most expanded thyroid clonotypes above 0.001 in blood as well.

The TCR sequence derives from a woman younger than 35 with Graves' ophthalmopathy. The J gene is TRBJ2-3, the V gene TRBV2, with a weak D call TRBD1 (7 bases). The specimen was blood. The CDR3 loop is CASSVRGGGSGDTQYF. CDR3 bases: TGTGCCAGCAGTGTACGTGGAGGGGGCTCCGGAGATACGCAGTATTTT.